These 19 T cell receptor beta chains originate from one sample sequenced in a study of low-dose radiotherapy and immunotherapy resistance in tumors. TRAV- and TRBV-specific primers, spanning alpha and beta chains, primed first-strand cDNA. Amplification, which lasted approximately 20 PCR cycles, used a constant-region primer and V-primer adapter to amplify TCRs. Each CDR3 protein gets one entry after TCRdb re-called the reads with MiXCR. The sample records about 84,000 distinct CDR3 sequences, less than 20% being singletons. Time point here: after trial treatment. Treatment: LDRT plus nivolumab, ipilimumab, low-dose cyclophosphamide and aspirin (RACIN trial). The source was PBMCs, collected after low-dose radiotherapy plus immunotherapy. The receptors shown here come from a male donor with prostate cancer.

As regards this clonotype: Mismatch with germline at one junction end may stem from a read error. CDR3 nucleotides: TGTGCCAGCAGTTTGGCGGGATCCTCCTACGAGCGGTACTTC. The encoded protein is CASSLAGSSYERYF. This sequence joins TRBV5-4 and TRBJ2-7, with D possibly matching TRBD2 (6 bases). CDR3 length: 14 amino acids. CDR1 and CDR2 from the germline V gene are SGHNT and YYREEE (reference sequence).

In its sample, this clonotype was seen a few times. The CDR3 DNA reads as TGCGCCAGCAGCGAGACTTCTGGGCTAAGGACCCAGTACTTC. Translation gives CASSETSGLRTQYF. This chain joins TRBV5-1 and TRBJ2-5; D is unresolved. V was trimmed by 4 bases and J by 7 bases, leaving 17 bases between them. Germline loops: CDR1 SGHRS, CDR2 YFSETQ. The CDR3 loop spans 14 amino acids.

This clonotype was picked up many times. This sequence joins TRBV12-3 or TRBV12-4 and TRBJ2-2; tentative D call: TRBD2 (5 bases). Between the trimmed V and J ends, which lost 5 bases and 0 bases, there was a span of 10 bases. The length of the CDR3 is 15 residues. The CDR3 is CASSPRAPNTGELFF. In nucleotides, the CDR3 is TGTGCCAGCAGTCCGCGGGCCCCGAACACCGGGGAGCTGTTTTTT.

The V call is TRBV5-5, the J call TRBJ2-7; 7 bases fit TRBD1. Germline lookup yields CDR1 SGHKS and CDR2 YYEKEE (reference sequence). CDR3 length: 13 residues. The V segment lost 4 bases and the J segment 4 bases; nucleotides outside the gene matches: 5. The CDR3 loop is CASSRGGGYEQYF. The CDR3 bases are TGTGCCAGCAGCCGAGGGGGCGGATACGAGCAGTACTTC.

Points on this clonotype: This is likely an artifact of a read error, given a far larger clone one base away. The J gene is TRBJ2-4, the V gene TRBV5-4; 7 bases line up with TRBD2. CDR1 and CDR2 from the germline V gene are SGHNT and YYREEE (reference sequence). The CDR3 is 16 amino acids. V shed 0 bases, J shed 13 bases, and the junction held 16 bases outside the gene matches. Written as DNA, the CDR3 is TGTGCCAGCAGCTTGGTTAGCGGGCTTACCTACAATGAGCAGTACTTC. Protein: CASSLVSGLTYNEQYF.

This clonotype occurred many times. This chain connects TRBV28 to TRBJ2-7; the match to TRBD2 covers 7 bases. The V gene's germline CDR1 is MDHEN and CDR2 SYDVKM. The CDR3 covers 14 residues. V gave up 1 base and J gave up 6 bases; unmatched junction bases: 6. CDR3 sequence (DNA): TGTGCCAGCAGTTTATTGGCGGGAGCCCGCGAGCAGTACTTC. This translates into CASSLLAGAREQYF. The complete variable domain, with remaining parts taken from reference TRBV28 and TRBJ2-7, reads DVKVTQSSRYLVKRTGEKVFLECVQDMDHENMFWYRQDPGLGLRLIYFSYDVKMKEKGDIPEGYSVSREKKERFSLILESASTNQTSMYLCASSLLAGAREQYFGPGTRLTVT.

There are a few counts of this clonotype. This rearrangement joins TRBV20-1 to TRBJ2-1; 10 nucleotides agree with TRBD2. In germline, CDR1 is DFQATT, CDR2 SNEGSKA (reference sequence). J gave up 12 bases and V 6 bases, and 20 bases lay outside the gene matches. CDR3 length equals 16 residues. CDR3 DNA: TGCAGTGCCCTACCGTCCACTAGCGGGACCTTGTCAGGGCAGTTCTTC. Its protein is CSALPSTSGTLSGQFF.

At least ten counts were recorded for this clonotype. J is TRBJ2-2 and V is TRBV6-2 or TRBV6-3; D is perhaps TRBD1 or TRBD2 (5 bases each). This CDR3 has 14 residues. The V and J ends lost 2 bases and 6 bases respectively, with 10 bases between them. CDR1 and CDR2 (germline): MNHEY, SVGEGT. Here the CDR3 DNA reads TGTGCCAGCAGTTACCCGGGACCCCCCGGGGAGCTGTTTTTT. Translated, it gives CASSYPGPPGELFF.

This clonotype was detected ten times or more. V and J are TRBV10-3 and TRBJ2-1, with TRBD2 identical over 9 bases. This CDR3 comprises 13 residues. J gave up 12 bases and V 4 bases, and 7 bases lay outside the gene matches. Germline values: CDR1 ENHRY, CDR2 SYGVKD. This chain's CDR3 is CAISAAGGNWQFF. CDR3 DNA: TGTGCCATCAGTGCAGCGGGAGGAAACTGGCAGTTCTTC.

This clonotype was detected many times. V is TRBV18 and J is TRBJ2-7; D gene unclear. V was clipped by 3 bases and J by 3 bases, with 6 bases between them. CDR3 length: 12 amino acids. Germline V lookup: CDR1 KGHSH, CDR2 LQKENI. In DNA form, the CDR3 reads TGTGCCAGCTCACCCGTCAACTACGAGCAGTACTTC. Its protein is CASSPVNYEQYF.

This clonotype was counted many times. This chain joins TRBV12-3 or TRBV12-4 and TRBJ2-7, with 9 positions matching TRBD1. This CDR3 has 14 residues. V was clipped by 5 bases and J by 3 bases; unmatched bases: 5. The CDR3: CASSRLTGGYEQYF. The DNA for the CDR3 is TGTGCCAGCAGTAGACTGACAGGGGGCTACGAGCAGTACTTC.

This clonotype came up many times. The rearrangement joins TRBV10-3 to TRBJ2-7; unclear D gene. CDR3 length: 12 residues. Germline-derived CDR1 and CDR2 are ENHRY and SYGVKD. The V end was cut by 0 bases, the J end by 4 bases, with 4 bases between. The CDR3 coding sequence is TGTGCCATCAGTGAGTCGGATTACGAGCAGTACTTC. Amino acids: CAISESDYEQYF.

The count of this clonotype is one. DNA of the CDR3: TGTGCCAGCAGCGTCTTACAGGGTCAAGTCACCTATAATTCACCCCTCCACTTT. Protein product: CASSVLQGQVTYNSPLHF. The J gene is TRBJ1-6, the V gene TRBV9, with D possibly matching TRBD1 (6 bases). V was clipped by 2 bases and J by 2 bases, with 17 bases between them. This CDR3 has 18 residues. Germline V gives CDR1 SGDLS, CDR2 YYNGEE.

This clonotype was found many times. V and J are TRBV18 and TRBJ2-5; tentative D call: TRBD2 (6 bases). The germline gives CDR1 KGHSH, CDR2 LQKENI. The CDR3 loop spans 15 amino acids. V lost 4 bases, J lost 5 bases, and 17 bases lay in between. The CDR3 nucleotides read TGTGCCAGCTCACGACAGAGCGGGCAAACGGAGACCCAGTACTTC. It codes for CASSRQSGQTETQYF.

In its sample, this clonotype was seen many times. This chain uses TRBV7-6 with TRBJ2-1; 13 bases fit TRBD2. Germline loops: CDR1 SGHVS, CDR2 FNYEAQ. V shed 5 bases, J shed 9 bases, and the junction held 4 bases outside the gene matches. The CDR3 contains 14 residues. The CDR3 region is CASSPGLAGAEQFF. CDR3 sequence (DNA): TGTGCCAGCAGCCCCGGACTAGCGGGAGCTGAGCAGTTCTTC.

There are many counts of this clonotype. This chain uses TRBV30 with TRBJ2-1; perhaps TRBD1 as D (6 bases). The V gene's germline CDR1 is GTSNPN and CDR2 SVGIG (reference sequence). Trimming stripped 4 bases from V and 7 bases from J, with 20 bases between. The CDR3 contains 15 residues. The CDR3 DNA is TGTGCCTGGAACACAGGGACCCCCTATCGAAATGAGCAGTTCTTC. This translates into CAWNTGTPYRNEQFF.

This clonotype appeared many times. V is TRBV30 and J is TRBJ2-1; D not certain. Germline loops: CDR1 GTSNPN, CDR2 SVGIG (reference sequence). CDR3 length: 15 amino acids. Trimming removed 0 bases at V and 6 bases at J, with 15 bases between. For the CDR3, the DNA is TGTGCCTGGAGTGTACCCCATTTAAGGGTCAATGAGCAGTTCTTC. This codes for CAWSVPHLRVNEQFF.

V usage is TRBV5-4 and J usage is TRBJ2-7, with 9 nucleotides matching TRBD2. Germline assignment: CDR1 SGHNT and CDR2 YYREEE (reference sequence). V lost 0 bases, J lost 4 bases, and 5 bases stayed unmatched. The CDR3 spans 15 residues. CDR3 protein: CASSLELAGKYEQYF. In nucleotides, the CDR3 is TGTGCCAGCAGCTTGGAGCTAGCGGGAAAATACGAGCAGTACTTC.

This clonotype was detected many times. This rearrangement joins TRBV19 to TRBJ2-1; D is perhaps TRBD2 (6 bases). The CDR3 runs 15 residues. Germline CDR1 LNHDA, CDR2 SQIVND (reference sequence). Trimming removed 7 bases at V and 5 bases at J, with 18 bases between. The CDR3 loop is CASNPGGFAHNEQFF. The CDR3 DNA reads TGTGCCAGTAATCCCGGAGGGTTCGCCCACAATGAGCAGTTCTTC.